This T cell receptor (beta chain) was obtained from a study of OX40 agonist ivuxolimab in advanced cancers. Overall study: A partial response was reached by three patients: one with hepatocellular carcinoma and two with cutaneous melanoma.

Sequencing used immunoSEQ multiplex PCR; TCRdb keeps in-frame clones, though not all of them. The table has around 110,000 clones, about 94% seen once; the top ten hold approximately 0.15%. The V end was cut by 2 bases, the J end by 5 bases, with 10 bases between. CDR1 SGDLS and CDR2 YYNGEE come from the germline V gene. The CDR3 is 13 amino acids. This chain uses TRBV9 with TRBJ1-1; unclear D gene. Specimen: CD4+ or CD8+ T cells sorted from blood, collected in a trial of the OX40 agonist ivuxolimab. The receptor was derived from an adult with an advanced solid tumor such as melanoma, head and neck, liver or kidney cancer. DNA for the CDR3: TGTGCCAGCAGCGTTTGGGATAGGACTGAAGCTTTCTTT. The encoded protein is CASSVWDRTEAFF.